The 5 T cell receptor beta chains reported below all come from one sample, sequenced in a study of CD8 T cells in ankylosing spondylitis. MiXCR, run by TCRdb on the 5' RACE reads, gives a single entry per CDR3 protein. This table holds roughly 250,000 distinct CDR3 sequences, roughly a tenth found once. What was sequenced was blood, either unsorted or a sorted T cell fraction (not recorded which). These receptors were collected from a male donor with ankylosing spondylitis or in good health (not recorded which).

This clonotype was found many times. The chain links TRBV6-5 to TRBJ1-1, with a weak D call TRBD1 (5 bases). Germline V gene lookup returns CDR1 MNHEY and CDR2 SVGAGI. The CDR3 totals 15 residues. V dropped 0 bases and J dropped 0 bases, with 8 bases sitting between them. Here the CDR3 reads CASSYSRGMNTEAFF. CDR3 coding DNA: TGTGCCAGCAGTTACTCGAGGGGTATGAACACTGAAGCTTTCTTT.

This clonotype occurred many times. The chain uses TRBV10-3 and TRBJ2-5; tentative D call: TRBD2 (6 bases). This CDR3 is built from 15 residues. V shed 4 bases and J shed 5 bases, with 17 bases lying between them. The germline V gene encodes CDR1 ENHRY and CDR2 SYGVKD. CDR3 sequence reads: CAISGAPQEGETQYF. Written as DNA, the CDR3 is TGTGCCATCAGTGGGGCCCCTCAGGAGGGGGAGACCCAGTACTTC.

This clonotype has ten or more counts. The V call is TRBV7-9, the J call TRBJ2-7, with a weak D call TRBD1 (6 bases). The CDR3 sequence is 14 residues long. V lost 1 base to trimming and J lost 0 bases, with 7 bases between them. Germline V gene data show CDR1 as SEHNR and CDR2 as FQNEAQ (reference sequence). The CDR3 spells CASSLEDSSYEQYF. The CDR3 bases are TGTGCCAGCAGCTTAGAGGACAGCTCCTACGAGCAGTACTTC. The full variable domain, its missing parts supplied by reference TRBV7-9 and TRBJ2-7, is DTGVSQNPRHKITKRGQNVTFRCDPISEHNRLYWYRQTLGQGPEFLTYFQNEAQLEKSRLLSDRFSAERPKGSFSTLEIQRTEQGDSAMYLCASSLEDSSYEQYFGPGTRLTVT.

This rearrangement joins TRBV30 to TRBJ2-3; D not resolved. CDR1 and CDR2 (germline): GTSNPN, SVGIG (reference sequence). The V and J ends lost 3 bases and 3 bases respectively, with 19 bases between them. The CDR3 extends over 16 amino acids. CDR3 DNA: TGTGCCTGGAGCTCCGGAGACTTACTCCGAACAGATACGCAGTATTTT. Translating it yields CAWSSGDLLRTDTQYF.

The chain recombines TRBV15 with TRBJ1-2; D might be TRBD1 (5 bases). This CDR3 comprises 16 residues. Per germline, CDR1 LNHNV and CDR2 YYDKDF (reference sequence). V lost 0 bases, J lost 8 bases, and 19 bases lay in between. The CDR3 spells CATSRDLTGRSPGYTF. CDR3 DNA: TGTGCCACCAGCAGAGATCTAACAGGACGCAGCCCCGGCTACACCTTC. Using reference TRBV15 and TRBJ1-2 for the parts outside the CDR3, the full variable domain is DAMVIQNPRYQVTQFGKPVTLSCSQTLNHNVMYWYQQKSSQAPKLLFHYYDKDFNNEADTPDNFQSRRPNTSFCFLDIRSPGLGDTAMYLCATSRDLTGRSPGYTFGSGTRLTVV.